One and the same sample provided the 9 T cell receptor beta chains below, sequenced in a study of blood T cell repertoires in COVID-19. The data were produced by immunoSEQ multiplex PCR, yet TCRdb's version contains in-frame clones alone and is incomplete. Of under 140,000 clones detected, more than 70% appear once; the ten largest clones hold approximately 3.3%. The specimen sequenced was peripheral blood. Every receptor here comes from a woman in her 50s with acute or convalescent COVID-19.

The chain combines TRBV28 with TRBJ1-3; D is undetermined. V lost 3 bases and J lost 6, with 18 bases in between. The CDR3 spans 16 residues. Germline V gene lookup returns CDR1 MDHEN and CDR2 SYDVKM. CDR3 in amino acids: CASSFPPLCYTNTIYF. For the CDR3, the DNA is TGTGCCAGCAGTTTTCCTCCATTGTGTTACACAAACACCATATATTTT.

The chain recombines TRBV7-2 with TRBJ1-5; 12 bases fit TRBD1. This CDR3 has 16 residues. Germline V CDR1 and CDR2: SGHTA, FQGNSA. Trimming took 4 bases from V and 7 from J; bases not matched to a gene: 8. This CDR3 is CASSWGTGGIEQPQHF. The CDR3 DNA sequence: TGTGCCAGCAGCTGGGGGACAGGGGGCATCGAGCAGCCCCAGCATTTT.

The chain combines TRBV18 with TRBJ1-3, with D possibly TRBD1 on 6 matching bases. V dropped 6 bases and J dropped 0 bases, with 27 bases sitting between them. Germline assignment: CDR1 KGHSH and CDR2 LQKENI. The length of the CDR3 is 20 residues. This CDR3 is CASSFDTPGHPVDSGNTIYF. CDR3 nucleotide sequence: TGTGCCAGCTCCTTCGATACACCGGGACACCCGGTGGACTCTGGAAACACCATATATTTT.

This clone was seen just once. The chain has TRBV7-2 and TRBJ2-7, with D perhaps matching TRBD1 (6 bases). The ends were cut back, 5 bases at V and 3 bases at J, with 14 bases in the middle. Germline V gene sequence: CDR1 SGHTA, CDR2 FQGNSA. The CDR3 totals 14 residues. The CDR3 is CASSPTDRFYEQYF. DNA for the CDR3: TGTGCCAGCAGCCCGACTGACAGGTTCTACGAGCAGTACTTC. Full variable domain (rest looked up from reference TRBV7-2 and TRBJ2-7): GAGVSQSPSNKVTEKGKDVELRCDPISGHTALYWYRQSLGQGLEFLIYFQGNSAPDKSGLPSDRFSAERTGGSVSTLTIQRTQQEDSAVYLCASSPTDRFYEQYFGPGTRLTVT.

The chain has TRBV3-1 (or the pseudogene TRBV3-2) and TRBJ2-5, with D tentatively TRBD2 (5 bases). The CDR3 sequence is 14 residues long. V was clipped by 0 bases and J by 5 bases, with 10 bases between them. Per the germline V gene, CDR1 is LGHDT and CDR2 is YNNKEL (reference sequence). The CDR3 reads CASSQEGSWETQYF. The DNA of the CDR3 is TGTGCCAGCAGCCAAGAAGGGAGTTGGGAGACCCAGTACTTC.

The V gene is TRBV11-2, the J gene TRBJ2-3, with no clear D. Trimming took off 1 base at V and 2 bases at J, with 4 bases between the two ends. This CDR3 is 13 amino acids long. Germline assignment: CDR1 SGHAT and CDR2 FQNNGV. The CDR3 reads CASSLVATDTQYF. The CDR3 DNA is TGTGCCAGCAGCTTAGTAGCCACAGATACGCAGTATTTT.

This chain uses TRBV12-3 or TRBV12-4 with TRBJ2-5; possible D gene TRBD2, 5 bases. The V end was cut by 2 bases, the J end by 5 bases, with 9 bases between. This CDR3 has 13 residues. The CDR3 reads CASSLKGAETQYF. Here the CDR3 DNA reads TGTGCCAGCAGTTTAAAGGGAGCGGAGACCCAGTACTTC.

This clone appeared a single time. The rearrangement links TRBV29-1 to TRBJ2-7; tentative D call: TRBD1 (5 bases). V lost 7 bases to trimming and J lost 3 bases, with 19 bases between them. CDR1 is SQVTM and CDR2 is ANQGSEA in the germline V gene. The CDR3 has 14 residues. The CDR3 here is CSALAAGLVYEQYF. The CDR3, as DNA: TGCAGCGCTCTGGCGGCAGGGTTAGTCTACGAGCAGTACTTC.

The CDR3 loop is CASSIPGQPYEQYF. The CDR3, as DNA: TGCGCCAGCAGCATACCGGGACAGCCCTACGAGCAGTACTTC. This sequence joins TRBV5-1 and TRBJ2-7, with 7 nucleotides matching TRBD1. Germline trimming cut 4 bases from V and 2 bases from J; bases unmatched to any gene: 6. Germline loops: CDR1 SGHRS, CDR2 YFSETQ. This CDR3 contains 14 residues.